This T cell receptor (beta chain) originates from a study of cytomegalovirus exposure and HLA in healthy donors. General study findings and limits: V- and J-gene trimming of TCR beta was linked (in a later analysis) to a missense DCLRE1C variant. Roughly uniform depth of sequencing across donors was assumed in presence/absence analyses.

As to this clone: Its antigen is unidentified.

Germline CDR1 and CDR2: SGDLS and YYNGEE. CDR3 length equals 15 residues. Losses at the gene ends were 4 bases for V and 3 bases for J; bases not matched to a gene: 6. A multiplex PCR was run with 60 Vbeta primers and 13 Jbeta primers. Profiling relied on immunoSEQ multiplex PCR, and the TCRdb table lists in-frame clones only, not all of them. Of under 150,000 clones in the sample, about 9.2% are singletons; the top ten hold roughly 7%. The source of this sequence is a middle-aged woman in good health and CMV-seropositive. The sequenced material came from PBMCs. This rearrangement joins TRBV9 to TRBJ2-1; TRBD1 agrees at 8 bases. CDR3 sequence: CASSPRTGNYNEQFF. CDR3 bases: TGTGCCAGCAGCCCCCGGACAGGGAACTACAATGAGCAGTTCTTC.